Below, 29 T cell receptor beta chains from the same sample are listed, as sequenced in a study of blood T cell repertoires in COVID-19. Produced via immunoSEQ multiplex PCR; TCRdb's table is partial and in-frame only. The repertoire consists of over 200,000 clones, with about 87% occurring once and the leading ten covering approximately 2.5%. Sequenced material: peripheral blood. The origin of the receptors is a man younger than 45 with COVID-19, enrolled during active disease.

This rearrangement joins TRBV6-5 to TRBJ2-6; D ambiguous. This CDR3 has 15 amino acids. With 2 bases removed from V and 0 bases from J, the gap between germline ends came to 5 bases. Germline values: CDR1 MNHEY, CDR2 SVGAGI. CDR3 coding DNA: TGTGCCAGCAGTTACACTCACTCTGGGGCCAACGTCCTGACTTTC. Translation: CASSYTHSGANVLTF.

The chain carries TRBV11-1 and TRBJ2-2; weak D call: TRBD1 (6 bases). The CDR3 has 15 amino acids. The germline V gene encodes CDR1 SGHAT and CDR2 FQDESV (reference sequence). Trimming left V 5 bases short and J 7 bases short, with 17 bases between. In DNA, the CDR3 is TGTGCCAGCAGCCTAACACAGGGTGTCGGCGGGGAGCTGTTTTTT. Amino acids: CASSLTQGVGGELFF.

J is TRBJ2-3 and V is TRBV19; 7 positions agree with TRBD2. The J segment lost 2 bases and the V segment lost 6 bases, leaving 8 bases of the junction unmatched. The CDR3 is 15 amino acids. CDR1 and CDR2 (germline): LNHDA, SQIVND (reference sequence). CDR3 sequence reads: CASSGLDIITDTQYF. DNA for the CDR3: TGTGCCAGTAGCGGACTAGATATAATCACAGATACGCAGTATTTT.

This clone was counted once. The rearrangement links TRBV5-6 to TRBJ1-2; 8 bases map to TRBD1. The germline V gene has CDR1 SGHDT and CDR2 YYEEEE. This CDR3 has 14 residues. The V segment lost 2 bases and the J segment 7 bases; nucleotides outside the gene matches: 7. CDR3 coding DNA: TGTGCCAGCAGCTTAGGACAGGGAATGGGTGGCTACACCTTC. Protein sequence: CASSLGQGMGGYTF. Drawing the rest from reference TRBV5-6 and TRBJ1-2, the complete variable domain is DAGVTQSPTHLIKTRGQQVTLRCSPKSGHDTVSWYQQALGQGPQFIFQYYEEEERQRGNFPDRFSGHQFPNYSSELNVNALLLGDSALYLCASSLGQGMGGYTFGSGTRLTVV.

V is TRBV5-1 and J is TRBJ2-2; D gene uncertain. The CDR3 runs to 14 residues. Looked up from germline, CDR1 is SGHRS and CDR2 is YFSETQ. V shed 0 bases and J shed 3 bases, with 6 bases lying between them. The CDR3 DNA sequence: TGCGCCAGCAGCTTGGGCGTAGACACCGGGGAGCTGTTTTTT. This encodes CASSLGVDTGELFF. The variable domain in full, with the rest retrieved from reference TRBV5-1 and TRBJ2-2, is KAGVTQTPRYLIKTRGQQVTLSCSPISGHRSVSWYQQTPGQGLQFLFEYFSETQRNKGNFPGRFSGRQFSNSRSEMNVSTLELGDSALYLCASSLGVDTGELFFGEGSRLTVL.

This clone came up once. J is TRBJ2-1 and V is TRBV7-2; 12 bases agree with TRBD2. Trimming cost V 5 bases and J 7 bases; bases outside gene matches: 9. CDR3 length: 16 amino acids. Looked up from germline, CDR1 is SGHTA and CDR2 is FQGNSA. CDR3 sequence: CASSARLAGVVNEQFF. CDR3 nucleotide sequence: TGTGCCAGCAGCGCCCGACTAGCGGGAGTGGTGAATGAGCAGTTCTTC.

This clone was observed a few times. V is TRBV4-2 and J is TRBJ2-2; 11 bases are shared with TRBD2. CDR1 and CDR2 (germline): LGHNA, YNFKEQ. Losses at the gene ends were 3 bases for V and 6 bases for J; bases not matched to a gene: 12. The CDR3 sequence is 18 residues long. The CDR3 here is CASSHDVPGTSGSGELFF. CDR3 DNA: TGTGCCAGCAGCCACGATGTGCCCGGGACTAGCGGATCCGGGGAGCTGTTTTTT.

This clone has only one observation. The gene calls are TRBV4-2 and TRBJ1-6, with a possible D match to TRBD1 (5 bases). The CDR3 length is 17 residues. Germline values: CDR1 LGHNA, CDR2 YNFKEQ. V was trimmed by 0 bases and J by 6 bases, leaving 15 bases between them. CDR3 sequence: CASSQEPGFFGNSPLHF. The CDR3 DNA reads TGTGCCAGCAGCCAAGAACCAGGGTTTTTCGGTAATTCACCCCTCCACTTT.

The chain recombines TRBV13 with TRBJ1-2; a possible D gene is TRBD1 (6 bases). The CDR3 contains 14 residues. Per the germline V gene, CDR1 is PRHDT and CDR2 is FYEKMQ (reference sequence). V was trimmed by 1 base and J by 3 bases, leaving 9 bases between them. The CDR3 DNA reads TGTGCCAGCAGCTTAGAACAGGGCGACTATGGCTACACCTTC. This sequence encodes CASSLEQGDYGYTF.

The chain employs TRBV7-9 and TRBJ2-1; 10 bases map to TRBD2. The CDR3 spans 18 residues. Germline V CDR1 and CDR2: SEHNR, FQNEAQ (reference sequence). The V and J ends lost 0 bases and 1 base, in that order; junction bases with no gene match: 6. The chain's CDR3 is CASSLALTSGNSYNEQFF. The CDR3 region has the DNA TGTGCCAGCAGCTTAGCGCTAACTAGCGGGAATTCCTACAATGAGCAGTTCTTC.

The chain employs TRBV28 and TRBJ2-7; 8 bases fit TRBD1. Unmatched junction bases numbered 3, after V lost 2 bases and J lost 0 bases. The CDR3 runs 15 residues. The germline CDR1 and CDR2 sequences are MDHEN and SYDVKM. CDR3 region: CASSLRGTGSYEQYF. In nucleotides, the CDR3 is TGTGCCAGCAGTTTAAGGGGGACAGGCTCCTACGAGCAGTACTTC.

A word on this clone: Sequence at one end of the junction differs from germline and may be a read error. The chain joins TRBV2 to TRBJ1-6; D is undetermined. The CDR3 has 15 amino acids. Per germline, CDR1 SNHLY and CDR2 FYNNEI. The CDR3 DNA sequence: TGTGCCAGCAGTGAAGCGGCAGCAGGTGGAGGAACAGTCCCATTT. This gives the protein CASSEAAAGGGTVPF.

This clone has only one observation. The rearrangement joins TRBV11-3 to TRBJ2-1; 16 bases are a match to TRBD2. The CDR3 extends over 20 amino acids. Trimming at V came to 4 bases and at J to 1 base, leaving 10 bases not matched to a gene. CDR1 and CDR2 (germline): SGHNT, YENEEA. Here the CDR3 DNA reads TGTGCCAGCAGCTCGCGAGGGGGACTAGCGGGAGGGAGTTCCTACAATGAGCAGTTCTTC. This encodes CASSSRGGLAGGSSYNEQFF.

The V and J genes are TRBV19 and TRBJ2-2; TRBD1 might be the D (7 bases). Per the germline V gene, CDR1 is LNHDA and CDR2 is SQIVND (reference sequence). The V end lost 7 bases, the J end lost 4 bases, and 16 bases lay between the germline ends. This CDR3 region has 15 residues. The chain's CDR3 is CASTAYRGGTGELFF. The CDR3 DNA reads TGTGCCAGTACCGCTTACAGGGGAGGCACCGGGGAGCTGTTTTTT.

The chain couples TRBV5-6 to TRBJ2-1; 9 positions agree with TRBD1. Germline V lookup: CDR1 SGHDT, CDR2 YYEEEE. V lost 3 bases, J lost 5 bases, and 6 bases stayed unmatched. The length of the CDR3 is 15 residues. This CDR3 reads CASSYTGGFNNEQFF. The DNA for the CDR3 is TGTGCCAGCAGCTACACAGGGGGCTTCAACAATGAGCAGTTCTTC.

The chain couples TRBV27 to TRBJ2-7; no reliable D call. With 5 bases removed from V and 0 bases from J, the gap between germline ends came to 11 bases. The CDR3 length is 14 residues. In germline, CDR1 is MNHEY, CDR2 SMNVEV (reference sequence). The CDR3 sequence: CASSLHYSSYEQYF. The CDR3 DNA reads TGTGCCAGCAGTCTACACTATTCCTCCTACGAGCAGTACTTC.

V usage is TRBV5-1 and J usage is TRBJ1-4, with D possibly TRBD1 on 6 matching bases. Germline V gene sequence: CDR1 SGHRS, CDR2 YFSETQ. Trimming removed 5 bases at V and 7 bases at J, with 12 bases between. The CDR3 is made up of 13 amino acids. The CDR3 loop is CASRQGVGEKLFF. In DNA, the CDR3 is TGCGCCAGCAGACAGGGAGTAGGTGAAAAACTGTTTTTT.

The rearrangement joins TRBV6-5 to TRBJ2-3, with D possibly matching TRBD2 (7 bases). The CDR3 is 15 residues long. Germline V gene sequence: CDR1 MNHEY, CDR2 SVGAGI. Trimming cost V 0 bases and J 4 bases, with 11 bases left between them. For the CDR3, the DNA is TGTGCCAGCAGTTACTCGAGGGGGGGTCCAGATACGCAGTATTTT. It yields the protein CASSYSRGGPDTQYF.

The J gene is TRBJ2-3, the V gene TRBV6-6; TRBD2 agrees at 8 bases. Trimming cost V 2 bases and J 3 bases; bases outside gene matches: 4. Per the germline V gene, CDR1 is MNHNY and CDR2 is SVGAGI (reference sequence). The CDR3 length is 15 residues. The CDR3 DNA follows: TGTGCCAGCAGTTACCCCCGGGGGGGTACAGATACGCAGTATTTT. This translates into CASSYPRGGTDTQYF.

The J gene is TRBJ2-7, the V gene TRBV19, with 8 bases that match TRBD2. After removal of 6 bases from V and 0 bases from J, the junction contained 10 bases not matched to a gene. Germline CDR1 reads LNHDA; CDR2 reads SQIVND (reference sequence). This CDR3 has 16 residues. This CDR3 is CASSPGGGRGSYEQYF. In nucleotides, the CDR3 is TGTGCCAGTAGCCCGGGGGGGGGAAGAGGCTCCTACGAGCAGTACTTC.

The chain carries TRBV24-1 and TRBJ1-5, with 7 positions matching TRBD1. J gave up 7 bases and V 6 bases, and 2 bases lay outside the gene matches. This CDR3 has 12 residues. Germline assignment: CDR1 KGHDR and CDR2 SFDVKD. The CDR3 sequence: CATSTGVQPQHF. DNA of the CDR3: TGTGCCACCAGTACAGGGGTCCAGCCCCAGCATTTT.

The CDR3 sequence: CASSLGQGLGYGYTF. CDR3 nucleotides: TGTGCCAGCAGTTTGGGGCAGGGGCTCGGCTATGGCTACACCTTC. The chain joins TRBV27 to TRBJ1-2; D may be TRBD1 (6 bases). Germline V lookup: CDR1 MNHEY, CDR2 SMNVEV (reference sequence). Trimming stripped 3 bases from V and 4 bases from J, with 15 bases between. The CDR3 runs to 15 residues.

V is TRBV9 and J is TRBJ2-2; the D gene is possibly TRBD2 (6 bases). Germline V gives CDR1 SGDLS, CDR2 YYNGEE. The V end was cut by 0 bases, the J end by 5 bases, with 11 bases between. The CDR3 is 15 residues long. This chain's CDR3 is CASSVDSGGTGELFF. Written as DNA, the CDR3 is TGTGCCAGCAGCGTAGATTCCGGGGGTACCGGGGAGCTGTTTTTT.

J is TRBJ2-7 and V is TRBV6-5, with 7 bases aligning to TRBD1. Germline CDR1 MNHEY, CDR2 SVGAGI. V lost 4 bases, J lost 4 bases, and 10 bases stayed unmatched. The CDR3 has 15 amino acids. The CDR3 spells CASSSTGSTLYEQYF. CDR3 DNA sequence: TGTGCCAGCAGTTCGACAGGGAGCACGCTGTACGAGCAGTACTTC.

The V call is TRBV7-9, the J call TRBJ2-7; TRBD2 aligns across 14 bases. The CDR3 is made up of 17 amino acids. J gave up 4 bases and V 2 bases, and 7 bases lay outside the gene matches. The germline V gene encodes CDR1 SEHNR and CDR2 FQNEAQ (reference sequence). In DNA, the CDR3 is TGTGCCAGCAGCTTAAAACCGGGACTAGCGGGAGATTACGAGCAGTACTTC. It specifies CASSLKPGLAGDYEQYF. The whole variable domain, remainder taken from reference TRBV7-9 and TRBJ2-7, is DTGVSQNPRHKITKRGQNVTFRCDPISEHNRLYWYRQTLGQGPEFLTYFQNEAQLEKSRLLSDRFSAERPKGSFSTLEIQRTEQGDSAMYLCASSLKPGLAGDYEQYFGPGTRLTVT.

J is TRBJ1-2 and V is TRBV28; D gene uncertain. CDR3 length: 11 amino acids. With 7 bases removed from V and 3 bases from J, the gap between germline ends came to 6 bases. Germline CDR1 and CDR2: MDHEN and SYDVKM. CDR3 amino acids: CASMADYGYTF. The DNA for the CDR3 is TGTGCCAGCATGGCAGACTATGGCTACACCTTC.

CDR3 protein: CASTPGGDRTTQHF. CDR3 bases: TGTGCCAGTACCCCCGGAGGGGACAGAACGACCCAGCATTTT. J is TRBJ1-5 and V is TRBV19, with 7 nucleotides matching TRBD1. The V gene's germline CDR1 is LNHDA and CDR2 SQIVND (reference sequence). With 7 bases clipped from V and 11 bases from J, the junction kept 14 bases outside the gene matches. This CDR3 spans 14 amino acids.

V usage is TRBV7-2 and J usage is TRBJ2-1, with 7 bases matching TRBD1. Trimming cost V 4 bases and J 8 bases; bases outside gene matches: 11. The germline V gene encodes CDR1 SGHTA and CDR2 FQGNSA. The CDR3 sequence is 15 residues long. CDR3 DNA: TGTGCCAGCAGCTCCTTAGCTGAGGGGGCCTATGAGCAGTTCTTC. Translating gives CASSSLAEGAYEQFF.

The V gene is TRBV5-1, the J gene TRBJ2-7, with 7 bases lining up with TRBD2. The CDR3 covers 14 residues. V was clipped by 4 bases and J by 3 bases; unmatched bases: 7. Germline V gives CDR1 SGHRS, CDR2 YFSETQ. CDR3 sequence reads: CASSPPGGGYEQYF. CDR3 in DNA: TGCGCCAGCAGCCCCCCGGGGGGAGGCTACGAGCAGTACTTC.